This T cell receptor beta chain was sequenced during a study of blood T cell repertoires in COVID-19. Study-wide background: Collection of acute and convalescent COVID-19 samples took place in the United States, Italy and Spain.

Generated by immunoSEQ multiplex PCR, the TCRdb table keeps only in-frame clones and is missing some. The sample includes about 230,000 clones, 65% to 90% of them seen just once. Germline CDR1 reads MNHEY; CDR2 reads SMNVEV (reference sequence). V lost 5 bases and J lost 0; bases outside the gene matches: 11. The CDR3 contains 17 residues. The clonotype comes from a man aged 50-60 years with COVID-19, enrolled during active disease. The chain is built from TRBV27 and TRBJ2-3; 7 nucleotides align to TRBD1. Sample: peripheral blood. CDR3: CASSPNRGMGSTDTQYF. In DNA form, the CDR3 reads TGTGCCAGCAGTCCAAACAGGGGAATGGGGAGCACAGATACGCAGTATTTT.